This entry concerns a single TCR beta chain. This specimen belongs to a study of blood T cell repertoires in COVID-19. Across the whole study: Samples taken during acute and convalescent COVID-19 were collected in the United States, Italy and Spain.

In the source study's methods: By means of reference gene primer amplification, nucleated cell counts were estimated. Sequencing used immunoSEQ multiplex PCR; TCRdb keeps in-frame clones, though not all of them. The V and J calls and clone size are taken from that table; D and trimming were inferred from the DNA. The sample yields 200,000 to 300,000 clones, 70% to 90% seen once. This sequence originates from a man aged 18 to 35 with active or convalescent COVID-19. Source material: peripheral blood.

CDR3 sequence reads: CASSLAPGGSNGYTF. DNA of the CDR3: TGTGCCAGCAGCTTGGCTCCAGGGGGTTCCAATGGCTACACCTTC. The chain uses TRBV5-6 and TRBJ1-2, with 7 bases identical to TRBD1. Germline V gives CDR1 SGHDT, CDR2 YYEEEE. The CDR3 is made up of 15 amino acids. V lost 0 bases and J lost 6; bases outside the gene matches: 8.